This T cell receptor (beta chain) is from a study of T cells after posttransplantation cyclophosphamide. This clone was observed at least ten times. Trimming removed 5 bases at V and 5 bases at J, with 15 bases between. The CDR3 length is 14 residues. Germline-derived CDR1 and CDR2 are MNHEY and SMNVEV (reference sequence). Clones were read by immunoSEQ multiplex PCR, and TCRdb kept only the in-frame ones, dropping some. There are tens of thousands of clones in the sample, none observed a single time. The chain links TRBV27 to TRBJ2-5; maybe TRBD2 (5 bases). This receptor was taken from a man in his forties in good health, CMV-negative, and a related stem cell transplant donor. The sequenced material came from PBMCs. CDR3 DNA: TGTGCCAGCAGTCCCGGACTGGGGTGGGAGACCCAGTACTTC. Amino acid sequence: CASSPGLGWETQYF.